This T cell receptor beta chain came from a study of blood T cell repertoires in COVID-19 (dated by TCRdb to 2020 to 2022). About the investigation overall: Collaborator samples came from the United States, Italy and Spain and covered acute and convalescent phases of COVID-19. The prospective study material was composed of cDNA or gDNA derived from T cells, B-cell-depleted T cells, or PBMCs. Where HLA class I and class II types were available, the types were taken from metadata supplied by the sample provider, not from assay-based typing. The repertoires were released in a freely available public database meant as a resource for research on the immune response to SARS-CoV-2. Sample metadata almost always included a de-identified subject ID, COVID-19 status, age in years and sex. Deeply sampled blood TCRbeta repertoires from subjects exposed to, actively infected with, or recovered from COVID-19 were included in the dataset. The samples were drawn from the first 160 participants of the ongoing ImmuneRACE study and from 1,254 subjects provided by 6 global collaborators. On the study overall, not on this receptor specifically: How much clinical and demographic metadata was included differed by source and by participant, and the metadata was provided uncurated.

V loses 3 bases of germline sequence and J loses 3 bases, and the interval between the two ends is 14 bases. Its CDR3 holds 14 amino acids, cysteine through phenylalanine. The retained sequence is limited to the CDR3, 42 bases, with the frame set at the first base. For CDR1 and CDR2, the germline V gene (reference sequence) lists GTSNPN and SVGIG. Participants in the prospective study were aged roughly 18 to 90 years, lived in some 24 United States geographic areas, and enrolled through a virtual design. Cohort assignment in the prospective study relied on participant-reported clinical history from a screening survey and a study questionnaire. Recovered participants in ImmuneRACE Cohort 3 were defined as having two consecutive negative NP/OP PCR tests, clearance from a healthcare professional, or resolution of symptoms. In the prospective study, whole blood, serum and a nasopharyngeal or oropharyngeal swab were collected from each participant by mobile phlebotomists. Prospective study participants could optionally give additional blood draws and questionnaires over a roughly two-month period. Prospective study blood samples were shipped either frozen or at room temperature before DNA extraction.

The immunoSEQ Assay, a bias-controlled multiplex PCR, was used to amplify TCRbeta CDR3 regions from genomic DNA. In the authors' own workflow: Nucleated cell counts per sample were estimated from amplification of reference gene primers within the assay. To quantify the absolute abundance of each unique TCRbeta CDR3 rearrangement, sequence reads were collapsed and filtered. For each sample, productive Simpson clonality was calculated as the square root of Simpson's diversity index over productive rearrangements. In TCRdb, the immuneACCESS table is reduced to in-frame sequences with V and J assigned. These tables do not hold every clone; where another copy was compared, an unresolved V gene accounts for under half, and the others remain unexplained. V, J and clone size were drawn from that table, and D and trimming were deduced from the DNA. For this sample the table gives hundreds of thousands of clones, of which roughly nine tenths were detected only once. More than 0.9% of the sample lies in the top ten.

As concerns this clone: What antigen it recognizes has not been identified. Per-nucleotide qualities are absent, and no much larger clonotype sits a single base away.

The specimen was PBMCs or T cells enriched from blood (not recorded which). This chain is built from TRBV30 and TRBJ1-2, with no confident D gene call. The source of this sequence is a woman in her thirties who had recovered from COVID-19. In nucleotide form, the sequence is TGTGCCTGGAGGAGTCCCGGCGGTCACTATGGCTACACCTTC. This codes for CAWRSPGGHYGYTF.